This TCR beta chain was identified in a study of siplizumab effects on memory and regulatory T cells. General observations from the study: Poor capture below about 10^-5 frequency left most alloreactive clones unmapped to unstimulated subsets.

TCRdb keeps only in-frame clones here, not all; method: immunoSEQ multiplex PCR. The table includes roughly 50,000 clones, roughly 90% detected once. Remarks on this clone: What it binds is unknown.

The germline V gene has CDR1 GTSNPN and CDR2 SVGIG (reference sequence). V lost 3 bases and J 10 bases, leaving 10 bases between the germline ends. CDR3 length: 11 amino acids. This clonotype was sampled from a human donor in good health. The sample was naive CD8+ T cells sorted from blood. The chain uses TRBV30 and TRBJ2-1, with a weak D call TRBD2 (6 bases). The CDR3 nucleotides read TGTGCCTGGAGCGAGGACTACGAGCAGTTCTTC. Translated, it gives CAWSEDYEQFF.